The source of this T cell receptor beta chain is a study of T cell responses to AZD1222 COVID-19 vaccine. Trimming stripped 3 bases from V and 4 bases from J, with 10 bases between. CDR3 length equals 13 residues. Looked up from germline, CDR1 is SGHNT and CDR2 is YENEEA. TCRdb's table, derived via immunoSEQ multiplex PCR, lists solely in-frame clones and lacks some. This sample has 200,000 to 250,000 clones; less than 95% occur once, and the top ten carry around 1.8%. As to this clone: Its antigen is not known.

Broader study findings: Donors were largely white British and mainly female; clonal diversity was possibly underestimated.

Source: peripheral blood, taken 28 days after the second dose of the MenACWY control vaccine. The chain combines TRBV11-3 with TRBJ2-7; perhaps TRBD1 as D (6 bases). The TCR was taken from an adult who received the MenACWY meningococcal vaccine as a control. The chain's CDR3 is CASSFKGVYEQYF. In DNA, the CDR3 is TGTGCCAGCAGCTTCAAGGGGGTTTACGAGCAGTACTTC.